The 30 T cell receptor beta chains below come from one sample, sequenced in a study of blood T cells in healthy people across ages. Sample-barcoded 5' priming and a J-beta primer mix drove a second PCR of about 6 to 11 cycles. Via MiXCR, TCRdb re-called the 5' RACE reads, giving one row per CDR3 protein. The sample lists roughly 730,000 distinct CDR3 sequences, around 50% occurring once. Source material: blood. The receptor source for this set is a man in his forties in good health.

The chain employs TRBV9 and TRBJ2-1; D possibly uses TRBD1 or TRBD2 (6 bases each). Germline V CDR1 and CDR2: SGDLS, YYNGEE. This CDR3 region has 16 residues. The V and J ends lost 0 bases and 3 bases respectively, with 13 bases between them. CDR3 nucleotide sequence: TGTGCCAGCAGCGTAGGTTCAGGGGAGGTCTACAATGAGCAGTTCTTC. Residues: CASSVGSGEVYNEQFF.

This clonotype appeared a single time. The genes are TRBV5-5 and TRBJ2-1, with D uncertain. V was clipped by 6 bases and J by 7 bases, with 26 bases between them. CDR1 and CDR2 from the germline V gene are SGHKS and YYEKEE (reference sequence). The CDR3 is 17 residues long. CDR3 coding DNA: TGTGCCAGCAACCCCTTGCCGGGTCGGTCCCACGTGAATGAGCAGTTCTTC. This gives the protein CASNPLPGRSHVNEQFF.

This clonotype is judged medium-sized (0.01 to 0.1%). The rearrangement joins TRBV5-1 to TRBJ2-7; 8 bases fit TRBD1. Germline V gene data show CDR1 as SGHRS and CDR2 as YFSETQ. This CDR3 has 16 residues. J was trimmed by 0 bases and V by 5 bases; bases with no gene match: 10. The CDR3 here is CASSYPGDRISYEQYF. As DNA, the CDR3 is TGCGCCAGCAGTTACCCTGGGGACAGGATCTCCTACGAGCAGTACTTC.

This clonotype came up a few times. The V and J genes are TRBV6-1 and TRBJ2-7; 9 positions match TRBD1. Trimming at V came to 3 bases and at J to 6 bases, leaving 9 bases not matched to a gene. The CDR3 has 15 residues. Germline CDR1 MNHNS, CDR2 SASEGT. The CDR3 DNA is TGTGCCAGCAGTGACCCCGGGACAGGGTACTCCGAGCAGTACTTC. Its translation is CASSDPGTGYSEQYF.

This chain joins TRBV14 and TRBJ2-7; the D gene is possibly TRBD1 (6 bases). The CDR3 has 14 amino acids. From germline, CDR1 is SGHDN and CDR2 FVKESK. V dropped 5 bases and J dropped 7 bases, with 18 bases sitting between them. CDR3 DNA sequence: TGTGCCAGCAGCTTCGGCCCCGTGAGGGGGGAGCAGTACTTC. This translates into CASSFGPVRGEQYF.

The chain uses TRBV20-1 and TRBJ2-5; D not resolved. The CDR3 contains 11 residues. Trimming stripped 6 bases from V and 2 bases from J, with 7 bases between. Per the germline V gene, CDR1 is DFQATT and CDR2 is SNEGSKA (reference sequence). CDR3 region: CSASDQETQYF. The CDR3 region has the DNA TGCAGTGCAAGCGATCAAGAGACCCAGTACTTC.

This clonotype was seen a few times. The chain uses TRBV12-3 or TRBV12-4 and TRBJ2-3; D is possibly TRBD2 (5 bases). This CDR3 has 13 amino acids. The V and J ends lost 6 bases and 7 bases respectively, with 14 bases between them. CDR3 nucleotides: TGTGCCAGCAGCCTTGCGGGTGGGAATACGCAGTATTTT. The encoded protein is CASSLAGGNTQYF.

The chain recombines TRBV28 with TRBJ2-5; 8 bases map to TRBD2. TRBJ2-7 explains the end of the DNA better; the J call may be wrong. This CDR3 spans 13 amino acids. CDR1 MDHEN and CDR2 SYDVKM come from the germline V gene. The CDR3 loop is CASSVSAGGEQYF. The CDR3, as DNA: TGTGCCAGCAGTGTATCTGCGGGAGGCGAGCAGTACTTC.

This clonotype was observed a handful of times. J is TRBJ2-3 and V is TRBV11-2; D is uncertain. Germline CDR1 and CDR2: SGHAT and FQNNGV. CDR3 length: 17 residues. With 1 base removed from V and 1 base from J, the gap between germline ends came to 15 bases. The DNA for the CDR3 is TGTGCCAGCAGCTTAGGGGTGTGGGCTAGTGGCACAGATACGCAGTATTTT. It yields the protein CASSLGVWASGTDTQYF.

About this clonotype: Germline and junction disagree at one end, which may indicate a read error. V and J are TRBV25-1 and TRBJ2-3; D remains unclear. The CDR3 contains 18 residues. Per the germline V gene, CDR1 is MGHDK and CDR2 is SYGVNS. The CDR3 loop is CASGEPRFGSGNTDTQYF. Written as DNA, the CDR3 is TGTGCCAGCGGTGAACCCCGATTTGGGTCTGGGAACACAGATACGCAGTATTTT.

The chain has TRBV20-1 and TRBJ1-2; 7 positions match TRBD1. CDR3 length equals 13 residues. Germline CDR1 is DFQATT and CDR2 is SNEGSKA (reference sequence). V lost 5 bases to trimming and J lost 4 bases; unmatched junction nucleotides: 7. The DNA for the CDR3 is TGCAGTGCTTATAGGACAGGATCCTATGGCTACACCTTC. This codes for CSAYRTGSYGYTF.

CDR3 coding DNA: TGTGCCAGCAGTGGGACAGAGTATCAGCCCCAGCATTTT. Translating gives CASSGTEYQPQHF. The rearrangement links TRBV2 to TRBJ1-5; possibly TRBD1 for D (6 bases). This CDR3 comprises 13 residues. Germline assignment: CDR1 SNHLY and CDR2 FYNNEI. Trimming shortened V by 4 bases and J by 5 bases, and 9 bases separated the two germline ends. The full variable domain, in which reference TRBV2 and TRBJ1-5 provide the parts outside the CDR3, is EPEVTQTPSHQVTQMGQEVILRCVPISNHLYFYWYRQILGQKVEFLVSFYNNEISEKSEIFDDQFSVERPDGSNFTLKIRSTKLEDSAMYFCASSGTEYQPQHFGDGTRLSIL.

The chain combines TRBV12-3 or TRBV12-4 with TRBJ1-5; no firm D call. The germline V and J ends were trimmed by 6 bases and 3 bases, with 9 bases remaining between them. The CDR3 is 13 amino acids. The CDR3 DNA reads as TGTGCCAGCAGCGGGCAGATCAATCAGCCCCAGCATTTT. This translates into CASSGQINQPQHF.

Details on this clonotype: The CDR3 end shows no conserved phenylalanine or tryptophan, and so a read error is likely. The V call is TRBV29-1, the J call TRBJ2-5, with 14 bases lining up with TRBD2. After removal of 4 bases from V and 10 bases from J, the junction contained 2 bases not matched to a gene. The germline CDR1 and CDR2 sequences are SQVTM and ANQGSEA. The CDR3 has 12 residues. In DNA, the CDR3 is TGCAGCGTTGTGACTAGCGGGAGGGGCCAGTACGTC. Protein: CSVVTSGRGQYV.

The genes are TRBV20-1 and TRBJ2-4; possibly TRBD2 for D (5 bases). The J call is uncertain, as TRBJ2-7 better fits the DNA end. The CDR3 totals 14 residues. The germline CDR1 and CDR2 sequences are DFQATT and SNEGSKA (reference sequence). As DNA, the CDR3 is TGCAGTGCCACCCTCACCCGGTATGGGAGCGAGCAGTACTTC. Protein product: CSATLTRYGSEQYF.

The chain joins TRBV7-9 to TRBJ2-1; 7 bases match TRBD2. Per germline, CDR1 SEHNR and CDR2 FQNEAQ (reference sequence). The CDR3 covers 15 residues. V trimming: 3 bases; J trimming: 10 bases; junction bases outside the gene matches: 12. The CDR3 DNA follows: TGTGCCAGCAGCTTCGGAGGGAGGGCCATTGGGGAGCAGTTCTTC. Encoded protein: CASSFGGRAIGEQFF. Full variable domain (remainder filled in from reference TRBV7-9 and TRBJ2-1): DTGVSQNPRHKITKRGQNVTFRCDPISEHNRLYWYRQTLGQGPEFLTYFQNEAQLEKSRLLSDRFSAERPKGSFSTLEIQRTEQGDSAMYLCASSFGGRAIGEQFFGPGTRLTVL.

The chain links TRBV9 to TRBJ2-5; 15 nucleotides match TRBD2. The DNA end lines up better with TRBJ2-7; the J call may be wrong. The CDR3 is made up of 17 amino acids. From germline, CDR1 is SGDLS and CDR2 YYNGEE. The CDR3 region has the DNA TGTGCCAGCAGCGTCGGACTAGCGGGAGGGCCCATCCACGAGCAGTACTTC. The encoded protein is CASSVGLAGGPIHEQYF.

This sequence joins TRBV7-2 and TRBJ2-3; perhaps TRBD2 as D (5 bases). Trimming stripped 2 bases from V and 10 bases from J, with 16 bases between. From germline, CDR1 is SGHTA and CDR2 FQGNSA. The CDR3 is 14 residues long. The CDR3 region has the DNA TGTGCCAGCAGCTTAAATCGACTCGGGAATGCGCAGTATTTT. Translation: CASSLNRLGNAQYF.

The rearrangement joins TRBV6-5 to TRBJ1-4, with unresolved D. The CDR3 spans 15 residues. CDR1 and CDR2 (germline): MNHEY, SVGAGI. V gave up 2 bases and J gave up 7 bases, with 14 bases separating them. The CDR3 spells CASSYPRRTPEKLFF. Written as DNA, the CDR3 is TGTGCCAGCAGTTACCCAAGGCGAACCCCTGAAAAACTGTTTTTT.

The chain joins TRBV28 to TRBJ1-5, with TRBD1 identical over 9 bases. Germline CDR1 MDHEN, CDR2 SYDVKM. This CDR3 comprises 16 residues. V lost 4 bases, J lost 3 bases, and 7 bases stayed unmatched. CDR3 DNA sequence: TGTGCCAGCAGTTCCTCGGGACAGGGAGACAATCAGCCCCAGCATTTT. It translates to CASSSSGQGDNQPQHF. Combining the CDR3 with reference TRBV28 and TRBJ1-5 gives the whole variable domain DVKVTQSSRYLVKRTGEKVFLECVQDMDHENMFWYRQDPGLGLRLIYFSYDVKMKEKGDIPEGYSVSREKKERFSLILESASTNQTSMYLCASSSSGQGDNQPQHFGDGTRLSIL.

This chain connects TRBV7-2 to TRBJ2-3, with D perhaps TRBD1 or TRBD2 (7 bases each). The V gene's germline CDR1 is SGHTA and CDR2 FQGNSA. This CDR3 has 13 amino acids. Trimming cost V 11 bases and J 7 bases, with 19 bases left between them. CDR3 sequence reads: CAGGEGAGNTQYF. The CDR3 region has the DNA TGTGCCGGCGGGGAGGGGGCGGGAAATACGCAGTATTTT. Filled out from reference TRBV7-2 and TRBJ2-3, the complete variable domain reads GAGVSQSPSNKVTEKGKDVELRCDPISGHTALYWYRQSLGQGLEFLIYFQGNSAPDKSGLPSDRFSAERTGGSVSTLTIQRTQQEDSAVYLCAGGEGAGNTQYFGPGTRLTVL.

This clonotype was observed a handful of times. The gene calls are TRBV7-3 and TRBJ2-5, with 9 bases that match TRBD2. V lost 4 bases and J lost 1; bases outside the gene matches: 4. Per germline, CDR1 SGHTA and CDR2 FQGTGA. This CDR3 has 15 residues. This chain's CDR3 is CASSCLAGTQETQYF. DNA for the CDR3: TGTGCCAGCAGCTGTCTAGCGGGGACCCAAGAGACCCAGTACTTC.

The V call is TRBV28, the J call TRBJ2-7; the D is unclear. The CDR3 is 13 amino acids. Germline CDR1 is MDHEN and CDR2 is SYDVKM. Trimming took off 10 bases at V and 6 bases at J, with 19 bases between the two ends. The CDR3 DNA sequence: TGTGCCACTCGAGGTTCAGAGGCCTCCGAGCAGTACTTC. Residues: CATRGSEASEQYF. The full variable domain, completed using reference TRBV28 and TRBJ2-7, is DVKVTQSSRYLVKRTGEKVFLECVQDMDHENMFWYRQDPGLGLRLIYFSYDVKMKEKGDIPEGYSVSREKKERFSLILESASTNQTSMYLCATRGSEASEQYFGPGTRLTVT.

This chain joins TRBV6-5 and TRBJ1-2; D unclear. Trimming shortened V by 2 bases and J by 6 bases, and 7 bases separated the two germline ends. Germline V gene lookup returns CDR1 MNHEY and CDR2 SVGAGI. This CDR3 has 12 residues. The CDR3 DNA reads TGTGCCAGCAGTTACGGAGCTAATGGCTACACCTTC. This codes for CASSYGANGYTF.

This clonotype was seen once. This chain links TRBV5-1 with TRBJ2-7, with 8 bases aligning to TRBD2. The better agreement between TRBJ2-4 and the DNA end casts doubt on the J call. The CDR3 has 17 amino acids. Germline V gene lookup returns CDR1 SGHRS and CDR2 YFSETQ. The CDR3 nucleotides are TGCGCCAGCAGCTTGGGACTAGCGCCGTTGCAGAACGACATTCAGTACTTC. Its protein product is CASSLGLAPLQNDIQYF.

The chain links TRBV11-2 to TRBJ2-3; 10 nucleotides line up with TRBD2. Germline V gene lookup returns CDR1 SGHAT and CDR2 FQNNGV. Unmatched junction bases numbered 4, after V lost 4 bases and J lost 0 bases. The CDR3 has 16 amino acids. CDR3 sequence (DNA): TGTGCCAGCAGCTCTTTACTAGCGGGGAGCACAGATACGCAGTATTTT. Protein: CASSSLLAGSTDTQYF.

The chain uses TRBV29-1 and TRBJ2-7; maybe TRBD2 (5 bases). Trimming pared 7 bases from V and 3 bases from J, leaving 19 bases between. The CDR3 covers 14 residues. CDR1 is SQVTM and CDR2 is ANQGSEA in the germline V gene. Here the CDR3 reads CSAIGWGVLYEQYF. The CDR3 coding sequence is TGCAGCGCCATTGGCTGGGGAGTTCTCTACGAGCAGTACTTC.

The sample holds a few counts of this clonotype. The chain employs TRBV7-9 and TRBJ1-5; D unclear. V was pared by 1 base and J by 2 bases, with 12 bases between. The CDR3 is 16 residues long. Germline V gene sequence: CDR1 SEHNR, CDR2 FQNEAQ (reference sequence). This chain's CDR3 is CASSLDVPRGNQPQHF. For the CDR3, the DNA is TGTGCCAGCAGCTTAGATGTCCCTCGAGGCAATCAGCCCCAGCATTTT.

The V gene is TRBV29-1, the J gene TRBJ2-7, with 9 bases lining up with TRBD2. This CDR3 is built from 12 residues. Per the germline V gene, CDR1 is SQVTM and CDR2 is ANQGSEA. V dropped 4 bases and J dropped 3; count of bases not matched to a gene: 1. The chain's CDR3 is CSVASGDYEQYF. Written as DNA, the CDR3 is TGCAGCGTTGCTAGCGGGGACTACGAGCAGTACTTC.

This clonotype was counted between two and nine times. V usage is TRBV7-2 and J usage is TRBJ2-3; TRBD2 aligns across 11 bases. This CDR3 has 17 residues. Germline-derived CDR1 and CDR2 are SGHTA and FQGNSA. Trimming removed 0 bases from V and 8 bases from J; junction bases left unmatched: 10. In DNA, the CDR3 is TGTGCCAGCAGCTTAGCGGCGGTAGCGGGGGGGCTGGTTACGCAGTATTTT. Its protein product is CASSLAAVAGGLVTQYF.